The 4 T cell receptor beta chains in this list originate from one sample, sequenced in a study of T cells in Graves' hyperthyroidism and ophthalmopathy. Amplified TCR beta CDR3 regions came from RNA transcripts. First-round RT-PCR with HTBI primers amplified the TCR CDR3 region. TCRdb reprocessed the multiplex PCR reads with MiXCR, giving one entry per CDR3 protein. The top ten hold under 20% of the sample, which has around 620,000 distinct CDR3 sequences, around 45% seen once. Sequencing used peripheral blood or thyroid tissue (not recorded which). These receptors came from an adult woman with Graves' disease, either hyperthyroidism or ophthalmopathy (not recorded which).

To note about this clonotype: One junction end disagrees with the germline gene, perhaps due to a read error. The CDR3 bases are TGCGCCAGCAGCTCAAAGCCCATTGCCAGTGGCTACGAGCAGTGCTTC. It codes for CASSSKPIASGYEQCF. This chain links TRBV5-1 with TRBJ2-7; D ambiguous. The CDR3 totals 16 residues. Germline CDR1 is SGHRS and CDR2 is YFSETQ.

This chain links TRBV10-3 with TRBJ1-6; no clear D. CDR1 ENHRY and CDR2 SYGVKD come from the germline V gene. There are 15 residues in the CDR3. V shed 10 bases and J shed 0 bases, with 13 bases lying between them. In DNA, the CDR3 is TGTGCCAGCACCAATTTCCCCTCCTATAATTCACCCCTCCACTTT. This translates into CASTNFPSYNSPLHF.

The V call is TRBV7-2, the J call TRBJ1-1; D uncertain. Trimming cost V 7 bases and J 9 bases, with 21 bases left between them. The germline gives CDR1 SGHTA, CDR2 FQGNSA. The CDR3 consists of 14 residues. In DNA form, the CDR3 reads TGTGCCAGCACCCCAGACCCTAGCGGAATAAAAGCTTTCTTT. Its protein product is CASTPDPSGIKAFF.

The gene calls are TRBV3-1 and TRBJ2-5; no definite D call. In germline, CDR1 is LGHDT, CDR2 YNNKEL (reference sequence). Trimming stripped 2 bases from V and 6 bases from J, with 4 bases between. This CDR3 spans 11 amino acids. As DNA, the CDR3 is TGTGCCAGCAGCCAATCGAAGACCCAGTACTTC. Amino acid sequence: CASSQSKTQYF.